A single TCR beta chain is shown here with its context. Antigen: not known. Method: immunoSEQ multiplex PCR; TCRdb's copy keeps in-frame clones and lacks some. The sample consists of 95,000 to 100,000 clones, 80% to 90% of them appearing once. This entry comes from a study of a mutant IDH1 vaccine in newly diagnosed glioma. Study overall: The treated group averaged 40.4 years old and was around 62% male, approximately 38% female. Study-wide results and caveats: Vaccine-induced responses were seen in roughly 93% of patients, spanning several MHC alleles. Whatever changes occurred in top peripheral T cell clonotypes seemed unrelated to pseudoprogression.

CDR1 is WSHSY, CDR2 SAAADI, per germline. V was pared by 2 bases and J by 4 bases, with 6 bases between. This CDR3 has 13 amino acids. As to time point: baseline, week 1 (first vaccination visit). Treatment reported: pre-vaccination baseline after standard-of-care therapy. Each tumor in the donors was a new WHO grade 3 or 4 astrocytoma, IDH1-mutant and ATRX-lost. The material was PBMCs, obtained from a glioma patient treated with radiotherapy, temozolomide or both. The clonotype originates from a woman between 45 and 60 years old with glioma. This chain joins TRBV10-2 and TRBJ1-5; D is unclear. CDR3 protein: CASSEGRNQPQHF. The CDR3 coding sequence is TGCGCCAGCAGTGAGGGTAGGAATCAGCCCCAGCATTTT.